The 24 T cell receptor beta chains below were found in one sample sequenced in a study of cytomegalovirus exposure and HLA in healthy donors. The primer mix had 60 Vbeta and 13 Jbeta primers. The assay was immunoSEQ multiplex PCR, and TCRdb's table has in-frame clones only and misses some. This table has around 45,000 clones, about 72% appearing once. Material: PBMCs. These receptor sequences come from a man aged 25 to 40 in good health and CMV-seronegative.

The chain has TRBV6-6 and TRBJ1-3; 7 bases fit TRBD1. Germline V gene lookup returns CDR1 MNHNY and CDR2 SVGAGI (reference sequence). The CDR3 has 14 amino acids. The junction had 6 bases not matched to a gene; V was cut back by 6 bases and J by 4 bases. CDR3 region: CASRLGGSGNTIYF. In DNA, the CDR3 is TGTGCCAGCAGATTAGGGGGCTCCGGAAACACCATATATTTT.

The chain links TRBV5-1 to TRBJ2-3; weak D call: TRBD1 (6 bases). Trimming took 2 bases from V and 4 from J, leaving 11 bases between them. Germline-derived CDR1 and CDR2 are SGHRS and YFSETQ. The CDR3 extends over 14 amino acids. The CDR3, as DNA: TGCGCCAGCAGCTTCCAGGGGAGCCCAGATACGCAGTATTTT. As protein: CASSFQGSPDTQYF.

The J gene is TRBJ1-2, the V gene TRBV27, with 8 positions matching TRBD1. Per germline, CDR1 MNHEY and CDR2 SMNVEV (reference sequence). This CDR3 has 14 amino acids. With 7 bases clipped from V and 8 bases from J, the junction kept 12 bases outside the gene matches. The CDR3 sequence is CASKPPRQGAGYTF. The CDR3 DNA is TGTGCCAGCAAACCTCCCCGGCAGGGGGCCGGCTACACCTTC.

This chain connects TRBV6-5 to TRBJ2-7; a possible D gene is TRBD1 (5 bases). The CDR3 covers 13 residues. Looked up from germline, CDR1 is MNHEY and CDR2 is SVGAGI. Between the trimmed V and J ends, which lost 2 bases and 5 bases, there was a span of 10 bases. CDR3 nucleotides: TGTGCCAGCAGTTACGGGCAGGGAAACGAGCAGTACTTC. This sequence encodes CASSYGQGNEQYF.

The rearrangement joins TRBV27 to TRBJ2-7; the D is unclear. Germline CDR1 reads MNHEY; CDR2 reads SMNVEV (reference sequence). Trimming removed 7 bases from V and 5 bases from J, with 21 bases in between. The CDR3 covers 15 residues. CDR3 nucleotides: TGTGCCAGCAAGACGTCCGGCAGACTTCCTAACGAGCAGTACTTC. This translates into CASKTSGRLPNEQYF.

Concerning this clone: A far larger clone is just one base off, so this is likely a read error. The V call is TRBV7-9, the J call TRBJ2-5; 7 bases match TRBD1. The CDR3 extends over 15 amino acids. The germline CDR1 and CDR2 sequences are SEHNR and FQNEAQ (reference sequence). The CDR3 DNA reads TGTCCCAGCAGCATAAAGACAGGGTACCGGGAGACCCAGTACTTC. Translated: CPSSIKTGYRETQYF.

This clone has only a few counts. The chain carries TRBV4-1 and TRBJ1-4; D possibly corresponds to TRBD1 (5 bases). The CDR3 spans 13 residues. The germline CDR1 and CDR2 sequences are MGHRA and YSYEKL. The ends were cut back, 3 bases at V and 14 bases at J, with 16 bases in the middle. CDR3 DNA: TGCGCCAGCAGCCAGACCCAACACGGGGGGCTGTTTTTT. It translates to CASSQTQHGGLFF.

V is TRBV19 and J is TRBJ1-5; D is unclear. CDR3 length equals 13 residues. Germline-derived CDR1 and CDR2 are LNHDA and SQIVND (reference sequence). Between the trimmed V and J ends, which lost 3 bases and 5 bases, there was a span of 8 bases. The CDR3 DNA reads TGTGCCAGTAGTATTCTTCGCGATCAGCCCCAGCATTTT. Protein product: CASSILRDQPQHF.

The chain uses TRBV30 and TRBJ1-1; no clear D gene. This CDR3 contains 13 residues. V lost 2 bases to trimming and J lost 1 base, with 8 bases between them. Germline loops: CDR1 GTSNPN, CDR2 SVGIG (reference sequence). CDR3 nucleotide sequence: TGTGCCTGGAGTCAAGGAGGGAACACTGAAGCTTTCTTT. Translating it yields CAWSQGGNTEAFF.

The J gene is TRBJ1-1, the V gene TRBV6-6; D not resolved. Germline loops: CDR1 MNHNY, CDR2 SVGAGI (reference sequence). This CDR3 contains 12 residues. With 5 bases removed from V and 1 base from J, the gap between germline ends came to 5 bases. This CDR3 reads CASSRQNTEAFF. Written as DNA, the CDR3 is TGTGCCAGCAGTCGACAGAACACTGAAGCTTTCTTT.

This chain joins TRBV27 and TRBJ1-2; maybe TRBD1 (6 bases). This CDR3 comprises 14 residues. Per the germline V gene, CDR1 is MNHEY and CDR2 is SMNVEV (reference sequence). V was trimmed by 4 bases and J by 9 bases, leaving 18 bases between them. The CDR3 region is CASSSTGTGWSYTF. CDR3 DNA sequence: TGTGCCAGCAGTTCCACTGGAACAGGGTGGAGCTACACCTTC.

This rearrangement joins TRBV6-5 to TRBJ2-7; 7 nucleotides match TRBD2. This CDR3 region has 15 residues. After removal of 0 bases from V and 4 bases from J, the junction contained 6 bases not matched to a gene. Germline V gene lookup returns CDR1 MNHEY and CDR2 SVGAGI. This chain's CDR3 is CASSYSPGGNYEQYF. CDR3 in DNA: TGTGCCAGCAGTTACTCCCCGGGGGGAAATTACGAGCAGTACTTC.

This clone was seen a few times. This chain connects TRBV10-3 to TRBJ1-2, with a possible D match to TRBD1 (6 bases). Germline lookup yields CDR1 ENHRY and CDR2 SYGVKD. V lost 4 bases and J lost 7, with 22 bases in between. The CDR3 runs to 16 residues. The CDR3 loop is CAISGREGGAGAGYTF. The DNA of the CDR3 is TGTGCCATCAGTGGCCGAGAGGGGGGCGCGGGGGCTGGCTACACCTTC.

The chain couples TRBV5-1 to TRBJ2-3, with 12 bases identical to TRBD2. The V segment lost 3 bases and the J segment 5 bases; nucleotides outside the gene matches: 4. CDR3 length equals 15 residues. Germline V gene lookup returns CDR1 SGHRS and CDR2 YFSETQ. In DNA form, the CDR3 reads TGCGCCAGCAGCTACAGGACTAGCGGGAAAGATACGCAGTATTTT. Its translation: CASSYRTSGKDTQYF.

The chain carries TRBV27 and TRBJ2-7, with a tentative D call TRBD1 (6 bases). The V end was cut by 3 bases, the J end by 0 bases, with 9 bases between. Germline V CDR1 and CDR2: MNHEY, SMNVEV (reference sequence). The CDR3 runs to 14 residues. The CDR3 is CASSLGATSYEQYF. The CDR3 DNA reads as TGTGCCAGCAGTTTGGGGGCTACCTCCTACGAGCAGTACTTC.

Of note for this clone: Because the CDR3 is missing its conserved closing phenylalanine or tryptophan, this is likely a read error. The DNA is left out, because the CDR3 cannot be placed on it with certainty; the CDR3 is given as TCRdb lists it. The genes are TRBV12-1 and TRBJ1-5; no check of the table's D call, TRBD1, against the DNA was made. TRBV12-1 is a pseudogene locus. The CDR3 extends over 15 residues, inclusive of both ends. The CDR3 reads CASSFSGQGNQPQHV.

The chain combines TRBV10-2 with TRBJ2-1, with 12 bases aligning to TRBD2. The CDR3 is 16 residues long. CDR1 is WSHSY, CDR2 SAAADI, per germline. V was clipped by 3 bases and J by 8 bases; unmatched bases: 8. The CDR3 is CASSDPSGRAGDEQFF. The CDR3 DNA reads as TGCGCCAGCAGTGACCCTAGCGGGAGGGCCGGTGATGAGCAGTTCTTC.

The chain has TRBV5-1 and TRBJ2-1; 8 bases match TRBD2. From germline, CDR1 is SGHRS and CDR2 YFSETQ. The CDR3 sequence is 15 residues long. V gave up 2 bases and J gave up 4 bases; unmatched junction bases: 5. The CDR3 sequence is CASSFTAGVYNEQFF. The CDR3 bases are TGCGCCAGCAGCTTCACAGCGGGAGTTTACAATGAGCAGTTCTTC.

The genes are TRBV19 and TRBJ1-1; weak D call: TRBD1 (5 bases). V was clipped by 8 bases and J by 3 bases, with 13 bases between them. This CDR3 comprises 13 residues. Germline CDR1 and CDR2: LNHDA and SQIVND (reference sequence). The CDR3 DNA follows: TGTGCCAGTCTGGCTGGGGGGTACACTGAAGCTTTCTTT. Amino acids: CASLAGGYTEAFF.

This clone was picked up a small number of times. This sequence joins TRBV5-4 and TRBJ1-4, with a tentative D call TRBD1 (5 bases). The CDR3 covers 15 residues. Germline CDR1 is SGHNT and CDR2 is YYREEE (reference sequence). The V end was cut by 4 bases, the J end by 4 bases, with 14 bases between. CDR3 nucleotides: TGTGCCAGCAGCCTACAGGAGGGGCATAATGAAAAACTGTTTTTT. It specifies CASSLQEGHNEKLFF.

The rearrangement uses TRBV7-2 and TRBJ1-2, with D uncertain. Germline CDR1 SGHTA, CDR2 FQGNSA. The CDR3 sequence is 15 residues long. V lost 1 base and J 7 bases, leaving 16 bases between the germline ends. This CDR3 is CASSLGGMYPRGYTF. CDR3 nucleotide sequence: TGTGCCAGCAGCTTAGGAGGAATGTACCCCCGTGGCTACACCTTC.

The V call is TRBV25-1, the J call TRBJ2-2; tentatively, D is TRBD1 (5 bases). Germline values: CDR1 MGHDK, CDR2 SYGVNS. This CDR3 is 18 amino acids long. Trimming pared 2 bases from V and 2 bases from J, leaving 18 bases between. DNA for the CDR3: TGTGCCAGCAGTGAAAGTCATAGTCTTAGGGGAAACACCGGGGAGCTGTTTTTT. Translating it yields CASSESHSLRGNTGELFF.

The chain links TRBV5-1 to TRBJ2-1; 7 nucleotides agree with TRBD2. CDR1 is SGHRS and CDR2 is YFSETQ in the germline V gene. The CDR3 loop spans 18 amino acids. V was pared by 0 bases and J by 2 bases, with 11 bases of the junction left unmatched. The CDR3 here is CASSLALGRAGAYNEQFF. The CDR3, as DNA: TGCGCCAGCAGCTTGGCCCTTGGGAGGGCCGGGGCCTACAATGAGCAGTTCTTC.

The chain couples TRBV5-1 to TRBJ2-2; perhaps TRBD1 as D (6 bases). The CDR3 sequence is 13 residues long. V lost 5 bases and J lost 4, with 9 bases in between. CDR1 is SGHRS and CDR2 is YFSETQ in the germline V gene. CDR3 DNA sequence: TGCGCCAGCAGGACAGGATTCACCGGGGAGCTGTTTTTT. Translating gives CASRTGFTGELFF.